This T cell receptor beta chain appears in the sequencing data of a study of T cells in tuberculosis. Study-level background: This South African cohort compared adolescents with or without latent tuberculosis against adults with active tuberculosis.

The data were produced by immunoSEQ multiplex PCR, yet TCRdb's version contains in-frame clones alone and is incomplete. The sample records thousands of clones, approximately 95% being singletons. CDR1 and CDR2 (germline): SGHAT, FQNNGV. The CDR3 has 17 residues. J was trimmed by 4 bases and V by 1 base; bases with no gene match: 11. Active tuberculosis patients were new diagnoses, HIV-seronegative, South African, and aged 18 years or older. Positive smear microscopy and/or M. tuberculosis culture confirmed active disease. This clone was detected once. This sequence originates from an adult with tuberculosis. The V call is TRBV11-2, the J call TRBJ2-3; TRBD2 matches at 7 bases. The specimen sequenced was PBMCs. The CDR3 loop is CASSLGPRSGAPDTQYF. The CDR3 DNA is TGTGCCAGCAGCTTAGGTCCTAGGAGCGGGGCCCCAGATACGCAGTATTTT.